The sequence of this T cell receptor (beta chain) was determined in a study of blood T cell repertoires in COVID-19. Study processing details: Scientists estimated how many nucleated cells there were by amplifying reference gene primers. Libraries were prepared by immunoSEQ multiplex PCR; TCRdb keeps only in-frame clonotypes and omits some of them. V and J calls and clone size are those listed in that table; D and trimming were worked out from the DNA. Of approximately 190,000 clones in the sample, 83% were seen once. The source material was peripheral blood. The TCR sequence derives from a middle-aged woman with acute or convalescent COVID-19.

The CDR3 spells CATSDFRQSSYNEQFF. The CDR3 DNA is TGTGCCACCAGTGATTTTCGACAGAGCTCCTACAATGAGCAGTTCTTC. The genes are TRBV24-1 and TRBJ2-1; D is perhaps TRBD1 (5 bases). The V and J ends lost 1 base and 0 bases respectively, with 9 bases between them. The CDR3 runs to 16 residues. Germline V gene data show CDR1 as KGHDR and CDR2 as SFDVKD.